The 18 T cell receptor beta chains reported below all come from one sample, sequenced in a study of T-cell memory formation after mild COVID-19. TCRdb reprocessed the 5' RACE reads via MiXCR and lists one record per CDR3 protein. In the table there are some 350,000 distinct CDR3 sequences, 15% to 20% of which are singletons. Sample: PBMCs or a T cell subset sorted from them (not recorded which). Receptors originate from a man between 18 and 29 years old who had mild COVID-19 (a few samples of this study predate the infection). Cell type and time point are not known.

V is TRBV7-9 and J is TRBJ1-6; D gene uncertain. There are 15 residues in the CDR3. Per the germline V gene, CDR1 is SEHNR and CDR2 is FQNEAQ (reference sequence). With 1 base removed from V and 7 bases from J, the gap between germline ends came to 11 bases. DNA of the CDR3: TGTGCCAGCAGCTTAGAGGGTTTTCGGAATTCACCCCTCCACTTT. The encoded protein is CASSLEGFRNSPLHF.

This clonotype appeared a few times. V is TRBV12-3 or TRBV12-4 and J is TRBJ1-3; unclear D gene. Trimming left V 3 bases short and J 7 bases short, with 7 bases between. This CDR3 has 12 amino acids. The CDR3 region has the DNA TGTGCCAGCAGTTTTCTGGATAACACCATATATTTT. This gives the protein CASSFLDNTIYF.

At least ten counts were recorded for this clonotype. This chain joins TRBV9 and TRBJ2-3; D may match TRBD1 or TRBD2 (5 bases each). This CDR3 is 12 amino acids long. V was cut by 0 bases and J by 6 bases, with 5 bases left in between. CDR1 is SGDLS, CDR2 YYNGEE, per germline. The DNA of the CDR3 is TGTGCCAGCAGCGTAGGGGGGGATACGCAGTATTTT. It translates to CASSVGGDTQYF.

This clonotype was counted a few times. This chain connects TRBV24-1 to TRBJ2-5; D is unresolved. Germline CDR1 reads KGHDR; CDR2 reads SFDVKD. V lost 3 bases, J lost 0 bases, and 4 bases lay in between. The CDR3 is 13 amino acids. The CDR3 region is CATSDGHQETQYF. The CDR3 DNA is TGTGCCACCAGTGATGGGCACCAAGAGACCCAGTACTTC.

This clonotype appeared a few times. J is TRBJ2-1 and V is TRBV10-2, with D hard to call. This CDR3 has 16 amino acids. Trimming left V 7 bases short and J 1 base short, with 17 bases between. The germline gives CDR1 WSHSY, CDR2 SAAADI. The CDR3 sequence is CASIAAKGWSYNEQFF. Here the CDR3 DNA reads TGCGCCAGCATTGCGGCAAAAGGGTGGTCCTACAATGAGCAGTTCTTC.

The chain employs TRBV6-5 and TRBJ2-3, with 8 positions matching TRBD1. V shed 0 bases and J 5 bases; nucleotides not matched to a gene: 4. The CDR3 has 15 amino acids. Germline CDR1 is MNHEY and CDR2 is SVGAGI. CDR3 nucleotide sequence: TGTGCCAGCAGTTACTCCGGGACAGGAAGAGATACGCAGTATTTT. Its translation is CASSYSGTGRDTQYF.

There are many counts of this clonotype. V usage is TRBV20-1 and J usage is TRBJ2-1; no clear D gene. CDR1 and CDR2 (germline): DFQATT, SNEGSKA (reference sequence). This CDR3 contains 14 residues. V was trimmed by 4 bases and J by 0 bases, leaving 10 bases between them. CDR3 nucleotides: TGCAGTGCTACTCCCTTGAGCTCCTACAATGAGCAGTTCTTC. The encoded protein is CSATPLSSYNEQFF.

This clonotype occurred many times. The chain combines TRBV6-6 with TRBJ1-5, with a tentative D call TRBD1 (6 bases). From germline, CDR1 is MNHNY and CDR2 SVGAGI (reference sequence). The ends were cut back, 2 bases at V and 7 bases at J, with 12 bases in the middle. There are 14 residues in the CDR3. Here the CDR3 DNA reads TGTGCCAGCAGTTACCTAGGGGGAAGGCAGCCCCAGCATTTT. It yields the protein CASSYLGGRQPQHF.

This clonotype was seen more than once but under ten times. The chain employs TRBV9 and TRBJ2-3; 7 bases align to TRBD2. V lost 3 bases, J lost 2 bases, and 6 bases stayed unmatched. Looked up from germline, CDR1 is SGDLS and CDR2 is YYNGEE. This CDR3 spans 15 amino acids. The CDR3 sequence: CASSAMGDYTDTQYF. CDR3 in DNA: TGTGCCAGCAGCGCTATGGGGGACTACACAGATACGCAGTATTTT.

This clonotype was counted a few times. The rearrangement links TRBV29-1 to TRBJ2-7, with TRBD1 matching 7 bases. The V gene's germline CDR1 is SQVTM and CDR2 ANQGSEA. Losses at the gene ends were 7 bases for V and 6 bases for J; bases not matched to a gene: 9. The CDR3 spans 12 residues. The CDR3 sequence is CSARDSLFEQYF. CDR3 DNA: TGCAGCGCCCGGGACAGTTTATTCGAGCAGTACTTC.

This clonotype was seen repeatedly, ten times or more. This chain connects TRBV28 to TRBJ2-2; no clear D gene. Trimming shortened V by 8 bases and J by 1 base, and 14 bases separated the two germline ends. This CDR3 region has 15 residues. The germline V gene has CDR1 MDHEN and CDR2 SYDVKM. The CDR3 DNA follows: TGTGCCAGCTCTCCTCTTGGGATGAACACCGGGGAGCTGTTTTTT. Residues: CASSPLGMNTGELFF.

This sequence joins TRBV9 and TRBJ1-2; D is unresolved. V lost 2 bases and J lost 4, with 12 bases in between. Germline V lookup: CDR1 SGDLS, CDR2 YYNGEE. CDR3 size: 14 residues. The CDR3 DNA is TGTGCCAGCAGCGTTCGGGATCAGGTCTATGGCTACACCTTC. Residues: CASSVRDQVYGYTF.

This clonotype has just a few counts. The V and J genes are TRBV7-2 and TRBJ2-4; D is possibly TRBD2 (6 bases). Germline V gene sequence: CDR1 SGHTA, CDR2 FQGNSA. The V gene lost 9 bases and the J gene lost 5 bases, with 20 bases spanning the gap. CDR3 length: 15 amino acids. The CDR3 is CASSRRSGGENIQYF. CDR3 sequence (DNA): TGTGCCAGTTCGAGACGGTCTGGCGGGGAAAACATTCAGTACTTC.

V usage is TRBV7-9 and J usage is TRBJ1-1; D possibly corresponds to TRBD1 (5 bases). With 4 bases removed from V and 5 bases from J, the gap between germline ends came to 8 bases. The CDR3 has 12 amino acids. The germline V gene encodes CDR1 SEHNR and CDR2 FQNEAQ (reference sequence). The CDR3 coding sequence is TGTGCCAGCAGCTCAGGGTGGACTGAAGCTTTCTTT. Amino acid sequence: CASSSGWTEAFF.

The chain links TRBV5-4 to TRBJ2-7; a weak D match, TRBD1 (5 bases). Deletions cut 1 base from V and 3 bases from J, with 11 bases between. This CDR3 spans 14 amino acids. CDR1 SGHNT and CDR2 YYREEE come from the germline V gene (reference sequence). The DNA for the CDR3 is TGTGCCAGCAGCTTGAGGGGATACAACTACGAGCAGTACGTC. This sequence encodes CASSLRGYNYEQYV.

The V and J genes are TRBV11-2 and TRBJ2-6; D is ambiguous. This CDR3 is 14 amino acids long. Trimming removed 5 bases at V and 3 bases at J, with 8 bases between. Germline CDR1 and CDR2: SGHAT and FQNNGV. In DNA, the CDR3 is TGTGCCAGCAGCCCCTTGGATGGGGCCAACGTCCTGACTTTC. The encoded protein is CASSPLDGANVLTF. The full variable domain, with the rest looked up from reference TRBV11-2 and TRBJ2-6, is EAGVAQSPRYKIIEKRQSVAFWCNPISGHATLYWYQQILGQGPKLLIQFQNNGVVDDSQLPKDRFSAERLKGVDSTLKIQPAKLEDSAVYLCASSPLDGANVLTFGAGSRLTVL.

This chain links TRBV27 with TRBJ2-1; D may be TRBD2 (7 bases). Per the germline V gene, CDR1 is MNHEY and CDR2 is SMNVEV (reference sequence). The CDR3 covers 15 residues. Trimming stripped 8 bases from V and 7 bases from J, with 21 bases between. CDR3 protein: CASWPDGGRENEQFF. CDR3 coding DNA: TGTGCCAGCTGGCCTGACGGGGGGCGGGAAAATGAGCAGTTCTTC.

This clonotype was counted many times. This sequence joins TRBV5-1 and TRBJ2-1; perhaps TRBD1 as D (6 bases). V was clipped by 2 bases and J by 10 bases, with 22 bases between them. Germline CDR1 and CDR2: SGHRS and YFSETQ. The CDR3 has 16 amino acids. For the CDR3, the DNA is TGCGCCAGCAGCTTACTAGGACAGATCAAAGCACAGGAGCAGTTCTTC. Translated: CASSLLGQIKAQEQFF. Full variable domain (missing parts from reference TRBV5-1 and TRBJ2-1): KAGVTQTPRYLIKTRGQQVTLSCSPISGHRSVSWYQQTPGQGLQFLFEYFSETQRNKGNFPGRFSGRQFSNSRSEMNVSTLELGDSALYLCASSLLGQIKAQEQFFGPGTRLTVL.